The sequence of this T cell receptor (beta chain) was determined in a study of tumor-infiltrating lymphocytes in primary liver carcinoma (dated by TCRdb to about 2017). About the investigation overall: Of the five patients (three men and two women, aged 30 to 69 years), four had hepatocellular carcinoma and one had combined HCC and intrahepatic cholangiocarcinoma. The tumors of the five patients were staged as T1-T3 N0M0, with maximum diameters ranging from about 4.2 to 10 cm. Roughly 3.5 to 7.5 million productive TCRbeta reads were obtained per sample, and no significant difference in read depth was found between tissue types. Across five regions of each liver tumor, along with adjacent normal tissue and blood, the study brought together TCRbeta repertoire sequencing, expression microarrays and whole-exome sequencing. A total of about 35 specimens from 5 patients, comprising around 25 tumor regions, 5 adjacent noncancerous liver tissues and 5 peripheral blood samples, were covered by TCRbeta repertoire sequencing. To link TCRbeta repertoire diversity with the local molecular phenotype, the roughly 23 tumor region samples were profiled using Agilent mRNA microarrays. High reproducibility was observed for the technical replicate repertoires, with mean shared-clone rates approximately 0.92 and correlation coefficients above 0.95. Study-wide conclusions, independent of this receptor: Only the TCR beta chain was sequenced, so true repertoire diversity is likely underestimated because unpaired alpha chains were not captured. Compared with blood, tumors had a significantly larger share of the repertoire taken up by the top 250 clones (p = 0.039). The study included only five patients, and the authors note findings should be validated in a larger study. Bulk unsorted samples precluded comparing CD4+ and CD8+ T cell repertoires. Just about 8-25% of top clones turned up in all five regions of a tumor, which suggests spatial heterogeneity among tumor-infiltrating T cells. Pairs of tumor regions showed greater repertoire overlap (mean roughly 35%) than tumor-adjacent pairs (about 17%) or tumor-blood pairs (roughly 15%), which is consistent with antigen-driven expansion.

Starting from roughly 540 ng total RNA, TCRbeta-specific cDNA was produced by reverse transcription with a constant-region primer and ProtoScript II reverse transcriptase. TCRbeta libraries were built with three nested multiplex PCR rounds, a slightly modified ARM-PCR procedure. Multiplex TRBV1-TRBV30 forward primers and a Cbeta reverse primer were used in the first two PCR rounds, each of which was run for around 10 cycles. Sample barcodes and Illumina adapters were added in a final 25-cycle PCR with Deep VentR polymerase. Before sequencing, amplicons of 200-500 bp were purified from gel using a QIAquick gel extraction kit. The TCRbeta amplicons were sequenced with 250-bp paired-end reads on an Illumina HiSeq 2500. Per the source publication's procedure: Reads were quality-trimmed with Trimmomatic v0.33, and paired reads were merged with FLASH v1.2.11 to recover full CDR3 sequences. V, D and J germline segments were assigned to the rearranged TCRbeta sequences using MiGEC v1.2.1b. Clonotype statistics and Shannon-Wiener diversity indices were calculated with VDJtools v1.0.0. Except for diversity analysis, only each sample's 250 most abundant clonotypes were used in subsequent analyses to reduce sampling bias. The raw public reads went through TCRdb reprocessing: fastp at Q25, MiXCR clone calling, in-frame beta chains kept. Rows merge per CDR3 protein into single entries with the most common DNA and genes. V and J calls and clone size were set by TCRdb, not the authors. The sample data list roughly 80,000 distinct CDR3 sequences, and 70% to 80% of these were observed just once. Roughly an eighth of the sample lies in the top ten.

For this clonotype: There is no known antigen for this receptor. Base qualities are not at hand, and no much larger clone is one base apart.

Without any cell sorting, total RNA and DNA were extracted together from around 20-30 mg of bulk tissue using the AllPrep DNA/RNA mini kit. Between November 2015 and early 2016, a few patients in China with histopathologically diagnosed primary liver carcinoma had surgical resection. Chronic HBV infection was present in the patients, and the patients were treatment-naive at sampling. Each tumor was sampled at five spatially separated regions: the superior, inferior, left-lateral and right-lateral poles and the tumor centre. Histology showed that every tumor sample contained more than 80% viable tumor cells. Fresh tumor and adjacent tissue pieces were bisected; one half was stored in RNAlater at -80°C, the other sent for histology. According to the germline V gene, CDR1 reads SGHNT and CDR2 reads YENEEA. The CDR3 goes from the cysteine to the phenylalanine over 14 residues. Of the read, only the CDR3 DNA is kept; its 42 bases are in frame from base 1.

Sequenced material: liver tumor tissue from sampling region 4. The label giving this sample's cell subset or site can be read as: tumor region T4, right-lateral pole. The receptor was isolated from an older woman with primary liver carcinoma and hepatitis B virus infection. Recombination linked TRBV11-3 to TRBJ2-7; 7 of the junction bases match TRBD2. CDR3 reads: CARSLSGREYEQYF. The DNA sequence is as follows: TGTGCACGCAGCTTAAGCGGGCGGGAGTACGAGCAGTACTTC.